Presented here are 31 T cell receptor beta chains from one specimen sequenced in a study of cytomegalovirus exposure and HLA in healthy donors. In the PCR, 60 Vbeta and 13 Jbeta primers were used. Data came from immunoSEQ multiplex PCR; TCRdb stores just in-frame clones and leaves some out. This table holds a few hundred thousand clones, about 90% found once. The specimen sequenced was PBMCs. The source is a young woman in good health and CMV-seronegative.

This chain joins TRBV29-1 and TRBJ2-5; D possibly corresponds to TRBD2 (5 bases). The V and J ends lost 4 bases and 4 bases respectively, with 13 bases between them. CDR1 and CDR2 (germline): SQVTM, ANQGSEA. This CDR3 spans 13 amino acids. The CDR3 sequence is CSVGTLTGETQYF. The CDR3, as DNA: TGCAGCGTTGGGACTTTGACGGGAGAGACCCAGTACTTC. Based on the CDR3 plus reference TRBV29-1 and TRBJ2-5, the full variable domain is SAVISQKPSRDICQRGTSLTIQCQVDSQVTMMFWYRQQPGQSLTLIATANQGSEATYESGFVIDKFPISRPNLTFSTLTVSNMSPEDSSIYLCSVGTLTGETQYFGPGTRLLVL.

The V call is TRBV5-1, the J call TRBJ2-3, with TRBD1 matching over 8 bases. Germline trimming cut 3 bases from V and 0 bases from J; bases unmatched to any gene: 3. The germline CDR1 and CDR2 sequences are SGHRS and YFSETQ. This CDR3 comprises 15 residues. The CDR3 sequence: CASSSTGASTDTQYF. In nucleotides, the CDR3 is TGCGCCAGCAGCTCGACAGGGGCTAGCACAGATACGCAGTATTTT.

This chain links TRBV7-9 with TRBJ2-1; a possible D gene is TRBD2 (6 bases). The CDR3 loop spans 12 amino acids. Germline CDR1 reads SEHNR; CDR2 reads FQNEAQ (reference sequence). V shed 5 bases and J shed 8 bases, with 10 bases lying between them. Here the CDR3 reads CASSPRLDEQFF. In nucleotides, the CDR3 is TGTGCCAGCAGCCCGCGACTAGATGAGCAGTTCTTC.

The CDR3 coding sequence is TGTGCCTGGAGCGGGCCGGCGGGGGGCCGGACTGAAGCTTTCTTT. Encoded protein: CAWSGPAGGRTEAFF. V and J are TRBV30 and TRBJ1-1, with D maybe TRBD1 (6 bases). The germline V and J ends were trimmed by 3 bases and 5 bases, with 19 bases remaining between them. Germline CDR1 and CDR2: GTSNPN and SVGIG (reference sequence). CDR3 size: 15 residues.

The chain combines TRBV9 with TRBJ1-5, with TRBD1 matching over 9 bases. Germline CDR1 SGDLS, CDR2 YYNGEE. The CDR3 has 15 amino acids. The V gene end was trimmed by 3 bases and the J gene end by 8 bases; junction bases not matched to a gene: 9. CDR3 sequence reads: CASSAGTGWGKPQHF. For the CDR3, the DNA is TGTGCCAGCAGCGCCGGGACAGGGTGGGGGAAGCCCCAGCATTTT.

The rearrangement joins TRBV7-2 to TRBJ2-7; D might be TRBD2 (5 bases). The CDR3 consists of 11 residues. With 1 base removed from V and 13 bases from J, the gap between germline ends came to 11 bases. CDR1 is SGHTA, CDR2 FQGNSA, per germline. For the CDR3, the DNA is TGTGCCAGCAGCTTAGGTACCGGGGATTACTTC. Amino acid sequence: CASSLGTGDYF. The full variable domain, with the rest looked up from reference TRBV7-2 and TRBJ2-7, is GAGVSQSPSNKVTEKGKDVELRCDPISGHTALYWYRQSLGQGLEFLIYFQGNSAPDKSGLPSDRFSAERTGGSVSTLTIQRTQQEDSAVYLCASSLGTGDYFGPGTRLTVT.

This chain joins TRBV10-3 and TRBJ2-1, with a tentative D call TRBD2 (5 bases). CDR3 length: 12 residues. V gave up 3 bases and J gave up 11 bases, with 11 bases separating them. The germline CDR1 and CDR2 sequences are ENHRY and SYGVKD. The CDR3 sequence is CAISEGLTKQFF. Here the CDR3 DNA reads TGTGCCATCAGTGAAGGACTTACGAAGCAGTTCTTC.

The chain recombines TRBV10-3 with TRBJ2-7, with TRBD2 identical over 9 bases. The ends lost 6 bases at V and 0 bases at J; junction bases unmatched: 6. Germline-derived CDR1 and CDR2 are ENHRY and SYGVKD. The CDR3 has 15 residues. For the CDR3, the DNA is TGTGCCATCAGGCTGACTAGCGGAAGCTCCTACGAGCAGTACTTC. It yields the protein CAIRLTSGSSYEQYF.

This rearrangement joins TRBV9 to TRBJ2-1; TRBD2 might be the D (5 bases). The CDR3 runs 13 residues. V was shortened by 0 bases and J by 14 bases, with 15 bases between the two germline ends. Germline CDR1 SGDLS, CDR2 YYNGEE. CDR3 residues: CASSVGLALPEFF. CDR3 bases: TGTGCCAGCAGCGTAGGCCTAGCCCTTCCGGAGTTCTTC.

The rearrangement joins TRBV5-1 to TRBJ2-7; 8 bases match TRBD1. V lost 4 bases to trimming and J lost 3 bases; unmatched junction nucleotides: 3. The germline V gene encodes CDR1 SGHRS and CDR2 YFSETQ. The CDR3 runs 13 residues. The DNA for the CDR3 is TGCGCCAGCAGCCGACAGGGGAACTACGAGCAGTACTTC. Translation: CASSRQGNYEQYF.

The CDR3 sequence: CASGKQGPSGANVLTF. DNA of the CDR3: TGCGCCAGCGGAAAACAGGGGCCCTCTGGGGCCAACGTCCTGACTTTC. The genes are TRBV5-1 and TRBJ2-6; 7 bases are shared with TRBD1. Germline V CDR1 and CDR2: SGHRS, YFSETQ. Trimming took 7 bases from V and 0 from J; bases not matched to a gene: 7. This CDR3 is built from 16 residues. The entire variable domain, with the rest obtained from reference TRBV5-1 and TRBJ2-6, is as follows: KAGVTQTPRYLIKTRGQQVTLSCSPISGHRSVSWYQQTPGQGLQFLFEYFSETQRNKGNFPGRFSGRQFSNSRSEMNVSTLELGDSALYLCASGKQGPSGANVLTFGAGSRLTVL.

The chain uses TRBV18 and TRBJ2-7; TRBD1 is a possible D gene (6 bases). The CDR3 contains 14 residues. The germline CDR1 and CDR2 sequences are KGHSH and LQKENI. V shed 3 bases and J shed 6 bases, with 15 bases lying between them. Here the CDR3 DNA reads TGTGCCAGCTCACCGGACAGATATTCGGGCGAGCAGTACTTC. Translating gives CASSPDRYSGEQYF.

The gene calls are TRBV6-1 and TRBJ1-3, with D unresolved. The CDR3 is 16 residues long. Germline CDR1 reads MNHNS; CDR2 reads SASEGT. Trimming shortened V by 0 bases and J by 0 bases, and 9 bases separated the two germline ends. The CDR3 protein is CASSEAGLASGNTIYF. In DNA form, the CDR3 reads TGTGCCAGCAGTGAAGCCGGACTTGCCTCTGGAAACACCATATATTTT.

The chain joins TRBV7-6 to TRBJ1-2, with D possibly being TRBD1 (6 bases). V was pared by 5 bases and J by 1 base, with 11 bases between. The germline V gene encodes CDR1 SGHVS and CDR2 FNYEAQ. The CDR3 consists of 14 residues. The CDR3 loop reads CASSLDRDNYGYTF. The CDR3 region has the DNA TGTGCCAGCAGCCTGGACAGAGATAACTATGGCTACACCTTC.

The CDR3 DNA sequence: TGCGCCAGCAGCACCCTCGTCGCGGGGGGCAACTACAATGAGCAGTTCTTC. Amino acid sequence: CASSTLVAGGNYNEQFF. The V and J genes are TRBV5-1 and TRBJ2-1, with 8 nucleotides matching TRBD2. This CDR3 comprises 17 residues. J gave up 3 bases and V 4 bases, and 12 bases lay outside the gene matches. Per germline, CDR1 SGHRS and CDR2 YFSETQ. The full variable domain, rest sourced from reference TRBV5-1 and TRBJ2-1, is KAGVTQTPRYLIKTRGQQVTLSCSPISGHRSVSWYQQTPGQGLQFLFEYFSETQRNKGNFPGRFSGRQFSNSRSEMNVSTLELGDSALYLCASSTLVAGGNYNEQFFGPGTRLTVL.

The chain carries TRBV27 and TRBJ2-5; 8 positions agree with TRBD1. Germline V gives CDR1 MNHEY, CDR2 SMNVEV (reference sequence). V lost 3 bases, J lost 11 bases, and 5 bases stayed unmatched. The CDR3 totals 12 residues. The CDR3 spells CASSFSTGAQYF. Written as DNA, the CDR3 is TGTGCCAGCAGTTTTTCGACAGGGGCTCAGTACTTC.

V and J are TRBV4-1 and TRBJ2-5, with 13 bases that match TRBD2. The CDR3 has 20 amino acids. From germline, CDR1 is MGHRA and CDR2 YSYEKL. V trimming: 0 bases; J trimming: 2 bases; junction bases outside the gene matches: 12. CDR3 in amino acids: CASSQDLGLAGDSRQETQYF. DNA of the CDR3: TGCGCCAGCAGCCAAGACTTAGGACTAGCGGGAGACTCCCGACAAGAGACCCAGTACTTC.

The chain couples TRBV27 to TRBJ1-2, with 7 nucleotides matching TRBD1. The CDR3 contains 15 residues. Germline CDR1 is MNHEY and CDR2 is SMNVEV (reference sequence). Losses at the gene ends were 6 bases for V and 4 bases for J; bases not matched to a gene: 11. The CDR3 DNA reads TGTGCCAGCAGGCCGACAGGGTCGTACCGCTATGGCTACACCTTC. Translation gives CASRPTGSYRYGYTF.

The chain recombines TRBV5-5 with TRBJ1-1, with 9 bases identical to TRBD1. CDR3 length equals 14 residues. The V segment lost 0 bases and the J segment 11 bases; nucleotides outside the gene matches: 8. Germline loops: CDR1 SGHKS, CDR2 YYEKEE (reference sequence). The CDR3 is CASSLDLQGATAFF. The CDR3 nucleotides are TGTGCCAGCAGCTTGGATTTACAGGGGGCTACGGCTTTCTTT.

This rearrangement joins TRBV5-1 to TRBJ2-7; 7 positions match TRBD1. CDR1 SGHRS and CDR2 YFSETQ come from the germline V gene. V was clipped by 0 bases and J by 1 base; unmatched bases: 4. The CDR3 consists of 15 residues. The CDR3 coding sequence is TGCGCCAGCAGCTTGGAAGGGGGCCGATCCTACGAGCAGTACTTC. This encodes CASSLEGGRSYEQYF.

The V call is TRBV5-1, the J call TRBJ1-4, with D perhaps matching TRBD1 (5 bases). Germline V gives CDR1 SGHRS, CDR2 YFSETQ. The CDR3 loop spans 14 amino acids. Trimming shortened V by 3 bases and J by 7 bases, and 13 bases separated the two germline ends. The CDR3 DNA is TGCGCCAGCAGCTCGGTCCAGGGTCGTGAAAAACTGTTTTTT. Translating gives CASSSVQGREKLFF.

This chain connects TRBV27 to TRBJ2-1; 9 positions match TRBD1. The CDR3 extends over 16 amino acids. J was trimmed by 6 bases and V by 4 bases; bases with no gene match: 10. Per germline, CDR1 MNHEY and CDR2 SMNVEV (reference sequence). CDR3 DNA: TGTGCCAGCAGTTCCAGGACAGGGGTCATGATCAATGAGCAGTTCTTC. It translates to CASSSRTGVMINEQFF.

This clone came up once. This chain connects TRBV19 to TRBJ2-2, with 8 bases that match TRBD1. J was trimmed by 4 bases and V by 6 bases; bases with no gene match: 4. This CDR3 spans 14 amino acids. The germline V gene has CDR1 LNHDA and CDR2 SQIVND (reference sequence). The CDR3 DNA reads TGTGCCAGTAGGGACAGGGCATTCACCGGGGAGCTGTTTTTT. This sequence encodes CASRDRAFTGELFF.

The chain combines TRBV9 with TRBJ2-7; D is perhaps TRBD1 (5 bases). The V and J ends lost 3 bases and 2 bases respectively, with 12 bases between them. This CDR3 comprises 14 residues. The germline CDR1 and CDR2 sequences are SGDLS and YYNGEE. This chain's CDR3 is CASSATVTPYEQYF. The CDR3 DNA sequence: TGTGCCAGCAGCGCGACAGTAACCCCCTACGAGCAGTACTTC.

This chain uses TRBV29-1 with TRBJ2-3, with 11 nucleotides matching TRBD2. Germline CDR1 SQVTM, CDR2 ANQGSEA. The CDR3 sequence is 14 residues long. The V segment lost 3 bases and the J segment 2 bases; nucleotides outside the gene matches: 1. CDR3 sequence: CSVETSGATDTQYF. CDR3 DNA: TGCAGCGTTGAGACTAGCGGGGCCACAGATACGCAGTATTTT.

This rearrangement joins TRBV2 to TRBJ1-1; 10 bases fit TRBD1. Unmatched junction bases numbered 6, after V lost 4 bases and J lost 1 base. Germline CDR1 and CDR2: SNHLY and FYNNEI. The CDR3 extends over 16 amino acids. The CDR3: CASSARTGGANTEAFF. Written as DNA, the CDR3 is TGTGCCAGCAGTGCCCGGACAGGGGGAGCGAACACTGAAGCTTTCTTT. The full variable domain, rest sourced from reference TRBV2 and TRBJ1-1, is EPEVTQTPSHQVTQMGQEVILRCVPISNHLYFYWYRQILGQKVEFLVSFYNNEISEKSEIFDDQFSVERPDGSNFTLKIRSTKLEDSAMYFCASSARTGGANTEAFFGQGTRLTVV.

The chain recombines TRBV5-1 with TRBJ2-3; 10 bases agree with TRBD2. Germline CDR1 and CDR2: SGHRS and YFSETQ. CDR3 length: 14 amino acids. Trimming took 4 bases from V and 3 from J; bases not matched to a gene: 2. The CDR3 loop is CASSLAGVTDTQYF. The CDR3 DNA reads TGCGCCAGCAGCCTAGCGGGGGTGACAGATACGCAGTATTTT.

This chain uses TRBV5-1 with TRBJ2-3; 11 nucleotides match TRBD2. V lost 1 base, J lost 1 base, and 2 bases stayed unmatched. The CDR3 runs to 16 residues. CDR1 is SGHRS, CDR2 YFSETQ, per germline. DNA of the CDR3: TGCGCCAGCAGCTTGAAACTAGCGGGGGGCACAGATACGCAGTATTTT. It is translated as CASSLKLAGGTDTQYF.

The chain combines TRBV2 with TRBJ1-4; 8 nucleotides line up with TRBD1. CDR3 size: 15 residues. With 5 bases clipped from V and 8 bases from J, the junction kept 10 bases outside the gene matches. CDR1 and CDR2 from the germline V gene are SNHLY and FYNNEI. CDR3: CASSHRDRNREKLFF. The CDR3, as DNA: TGTGCCAGCAGTCACCGGGACAGGAATCGGGAAAAACTGTTTTTT.

This chain uses TRBV5-8 with TRBJ1-5; the match to TRBD1 covers 9 bases. Germline V gene data show CDR1 as SGHTS and CDR2 as YDEGEE. This CDR3 is 16 amino acids long. The V segment lost 5 bases and the J segment 2 bases; nucleotides outside the gene matches: 8. The CDR3 DNA follows: TGTGCCAGCAGTCGACCGGGACAGGGTGGCAATCAGCCCCAGCATTTT. Amino acid sequence: CASSRPGQGGNQPQHF. The full variable domain, with the rest looked up from reference TRBV5-8 and TRBJ1-5, is EAGVTQSPTHLIKTRGQQATLRCSPISGHTSVYWYQQALGLGLQFLLWYDEGEERNRGNFPPRFSGRQFPNYSSELNVNALELEDSALYLCASSRPGQGGNQPQHFGDGTRLSIL.

V and J are TRBV19 and TRBJ1-5, with D possibly being TRBD1 (5 bases). Germline V lookup: CDR1 LNHDA, CDR2 SQIVND (reference sequence). Deletions cut 4 bases from V and 8 bases from J, with 9 bases between. This CDR3 is 12 amino acids long. Here the CDR3 DNA reads TGTGCCAGTAGTACCAGGGTGGAGCCCCAGCATTTT. This encodes CASSTRVEPQHF.